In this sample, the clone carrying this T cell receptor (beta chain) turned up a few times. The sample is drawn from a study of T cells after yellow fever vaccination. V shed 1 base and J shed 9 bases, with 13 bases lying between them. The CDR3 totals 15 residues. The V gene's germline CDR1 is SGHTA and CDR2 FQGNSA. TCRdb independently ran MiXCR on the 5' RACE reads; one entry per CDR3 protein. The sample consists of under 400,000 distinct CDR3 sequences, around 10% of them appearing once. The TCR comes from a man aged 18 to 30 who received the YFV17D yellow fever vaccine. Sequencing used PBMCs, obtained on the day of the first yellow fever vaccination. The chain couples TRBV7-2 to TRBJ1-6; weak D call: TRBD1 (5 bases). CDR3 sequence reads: CASSLVGQGVSPLHF. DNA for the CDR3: TGTGCCAGCAGCTTAGTTGGCCAGGGCGTTTCACCCCTCCACTTT.